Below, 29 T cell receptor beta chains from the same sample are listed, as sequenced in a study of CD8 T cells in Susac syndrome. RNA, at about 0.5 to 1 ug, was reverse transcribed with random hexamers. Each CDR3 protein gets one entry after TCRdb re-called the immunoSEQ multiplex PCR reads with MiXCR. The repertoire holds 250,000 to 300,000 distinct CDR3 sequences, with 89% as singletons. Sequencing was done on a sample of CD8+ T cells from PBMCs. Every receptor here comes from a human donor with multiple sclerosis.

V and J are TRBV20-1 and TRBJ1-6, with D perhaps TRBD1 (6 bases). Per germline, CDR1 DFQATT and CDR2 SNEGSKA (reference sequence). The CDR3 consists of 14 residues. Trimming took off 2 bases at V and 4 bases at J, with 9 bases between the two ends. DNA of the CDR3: TGCAGTGCTAGACCGGACAGTTATAATTCACCCCTCCACTTT. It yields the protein CSARPDSYNSPLHF.

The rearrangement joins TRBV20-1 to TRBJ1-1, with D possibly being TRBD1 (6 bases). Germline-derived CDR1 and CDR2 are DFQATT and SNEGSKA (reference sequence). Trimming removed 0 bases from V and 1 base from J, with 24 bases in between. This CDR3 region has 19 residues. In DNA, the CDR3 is TGCAGTGCTAGAGATCTGGGGGCAGCAGTTCCATCCTCGAACACTGAAGCTTTCTTT. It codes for CSARDLGAAVPSSNTEAFF.

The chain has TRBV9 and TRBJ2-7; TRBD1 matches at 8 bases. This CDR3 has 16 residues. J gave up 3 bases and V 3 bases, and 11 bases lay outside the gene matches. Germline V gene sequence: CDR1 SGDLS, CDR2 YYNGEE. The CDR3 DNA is TGTGCCAGCAGCGAATCATCTAGGACAGGGAGCTACGAGCAGTACTTC. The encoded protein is CASSESSRTGSYEQYF.

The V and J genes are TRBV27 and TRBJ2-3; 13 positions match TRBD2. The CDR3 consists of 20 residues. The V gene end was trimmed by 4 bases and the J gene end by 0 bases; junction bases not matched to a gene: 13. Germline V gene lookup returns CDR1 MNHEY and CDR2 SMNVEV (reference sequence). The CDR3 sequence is CASSSVELAGGPPSTDTQYF. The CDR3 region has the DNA TGTGCCAGCAGTTCCGTAGAACTAGCGGGGGGGCCTCCTAGCACAGATACGCAGTATTTT.

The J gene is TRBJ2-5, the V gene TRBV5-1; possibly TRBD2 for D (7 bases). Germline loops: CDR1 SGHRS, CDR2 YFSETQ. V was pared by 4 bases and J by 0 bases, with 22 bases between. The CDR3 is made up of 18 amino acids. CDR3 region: CASSGGGGAVWYQETQYF. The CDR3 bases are TGCGCCAGCAGCGGCGGGGGCGGCGCAGTCTGGTACCAAGAGACCCAGTACTTC. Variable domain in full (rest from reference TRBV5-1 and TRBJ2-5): KAGVTQTPRYLIKTRGQQVTLSCSPISGHRSVSWYQQTPGQGLQFLFEYFSETQRNKGNFPGRFSGRQFSNSRSEMNVSTLELGDSALYLCASSGGGGAVWYQETQYFGPGTRLLVL.

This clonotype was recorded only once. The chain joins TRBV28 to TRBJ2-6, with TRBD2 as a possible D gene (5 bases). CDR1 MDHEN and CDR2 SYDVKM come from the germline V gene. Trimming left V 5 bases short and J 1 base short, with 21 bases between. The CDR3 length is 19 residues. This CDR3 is CASSLLEDSGGSGANVLTF. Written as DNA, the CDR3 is TGTGCCAGCAGTCTCTTAGAGGACTCTGGCGGATCTGGGGCCAACGTCCTGACTTTC.

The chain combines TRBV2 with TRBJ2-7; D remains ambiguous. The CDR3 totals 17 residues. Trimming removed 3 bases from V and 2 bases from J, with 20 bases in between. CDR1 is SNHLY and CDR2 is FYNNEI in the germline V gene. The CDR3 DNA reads TGTGCCAGCAGTGAGTATAGTCGGACCCAAGTCCCCTACGAGCAGTACTTC. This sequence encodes CASSEYSRTQVPYEQYF.

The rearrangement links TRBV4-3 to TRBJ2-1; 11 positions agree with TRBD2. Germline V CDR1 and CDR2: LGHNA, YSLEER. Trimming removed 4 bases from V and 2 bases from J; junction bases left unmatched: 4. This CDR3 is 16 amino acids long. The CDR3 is CASSPVAGGTYNEQFF. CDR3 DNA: TGCGCCAGCAGCCCCGTAGCGGGAGGGACCTACAATGAGCAGTTCTTC.

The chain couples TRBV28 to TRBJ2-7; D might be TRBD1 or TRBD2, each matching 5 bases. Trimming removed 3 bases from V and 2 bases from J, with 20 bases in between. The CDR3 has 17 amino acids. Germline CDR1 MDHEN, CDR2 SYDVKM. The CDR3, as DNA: TGTGCCAGCAGTTTTGGGACGGAAGTGAGTTCCCCCTACGAGCAGTACTTC. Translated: CASSFGTEVSSPYEQYF.

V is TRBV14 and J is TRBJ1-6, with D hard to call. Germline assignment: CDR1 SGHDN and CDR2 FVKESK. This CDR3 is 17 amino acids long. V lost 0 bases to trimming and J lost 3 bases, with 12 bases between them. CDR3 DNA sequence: TGTGCCAGCAGCCAAGATGTCACCTCTTACTATAATTCACCCCTCCACTTT. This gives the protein CASSQDVTSYYNSPLHF.

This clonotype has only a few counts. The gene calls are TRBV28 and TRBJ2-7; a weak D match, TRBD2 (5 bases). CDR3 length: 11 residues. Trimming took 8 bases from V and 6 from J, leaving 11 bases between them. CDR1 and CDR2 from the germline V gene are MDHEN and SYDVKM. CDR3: CASVEEGEQYF. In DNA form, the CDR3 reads TGTGCCAGCGTCGAAGAGGGCGAGCAGTACTTC. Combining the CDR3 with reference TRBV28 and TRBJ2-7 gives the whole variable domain DVKVTQSSRYLVKRTGEKVFLECVQDMDHENMFWYRQDPGLGLRLIYFSYDVKMKEKGDIPEGYSVSREKKERFSLILESASTNQTSMYLCASVEEGEQYFGPGTRLTVT.

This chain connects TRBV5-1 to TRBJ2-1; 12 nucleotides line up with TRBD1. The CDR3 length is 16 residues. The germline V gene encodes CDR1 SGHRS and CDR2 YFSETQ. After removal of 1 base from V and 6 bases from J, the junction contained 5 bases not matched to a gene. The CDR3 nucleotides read TGCGCCAGCAGCTTGATGGGACAGGGGGCGGCCAATGAGCAGTTCTTC. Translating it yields CASSLMGQGAANEQFF.

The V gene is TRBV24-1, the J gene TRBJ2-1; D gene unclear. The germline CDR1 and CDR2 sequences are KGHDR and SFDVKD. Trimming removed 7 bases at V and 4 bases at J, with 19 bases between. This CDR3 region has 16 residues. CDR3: CATSGRSRWGYNEQFF. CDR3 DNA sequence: TGTGCCACCAGCGGAAGAAGTCGGTGGGGATACAATGAGCAGTTCTTC.

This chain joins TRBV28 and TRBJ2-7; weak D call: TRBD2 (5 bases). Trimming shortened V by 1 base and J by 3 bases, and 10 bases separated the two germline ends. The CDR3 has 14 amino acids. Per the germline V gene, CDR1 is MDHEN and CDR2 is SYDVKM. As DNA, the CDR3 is TGTGCCAGCAGTTTATTGGCTAGCAGCTACGAGCAGTACTTC. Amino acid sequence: CASSLLASSYEQYF. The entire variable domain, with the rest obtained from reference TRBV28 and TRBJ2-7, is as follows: DVKVTQSSRYLVKRTGEKVFLECVQDMDHENMFWYRQDPGLGLRLIYFSYDVKMKEKGDIPEGYSVSREKKERFSLILESASTNQTSMYLCASSLLASSYEQYFGPGTRLTVT.

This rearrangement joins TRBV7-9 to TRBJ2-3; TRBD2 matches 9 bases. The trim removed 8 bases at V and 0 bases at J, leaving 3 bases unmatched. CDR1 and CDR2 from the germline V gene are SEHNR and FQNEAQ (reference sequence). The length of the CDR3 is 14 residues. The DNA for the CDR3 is TGTGCCAGCGTCACTAGCGGGAGCACAGATACGCAGTATTTT. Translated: CASVTSGSTDTQYF.

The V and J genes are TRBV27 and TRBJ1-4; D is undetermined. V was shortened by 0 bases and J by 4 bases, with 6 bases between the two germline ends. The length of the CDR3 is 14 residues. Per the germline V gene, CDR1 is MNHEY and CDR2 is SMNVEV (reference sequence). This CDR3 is CASSLSYGNEKLFF. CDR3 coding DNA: TGTGCCAGCAGTTTATCGTACGGTAATGAAAAACTGTTTTTT.

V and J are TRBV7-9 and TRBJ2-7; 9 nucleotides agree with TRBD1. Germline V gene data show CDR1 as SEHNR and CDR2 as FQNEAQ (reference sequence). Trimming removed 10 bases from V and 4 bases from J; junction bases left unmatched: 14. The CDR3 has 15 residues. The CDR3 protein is CATHSDRDRVYEQYF. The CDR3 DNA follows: TGTGCCACTCACTCCGACCGGGACAGGGTGTACGAGCAGTACTTC.

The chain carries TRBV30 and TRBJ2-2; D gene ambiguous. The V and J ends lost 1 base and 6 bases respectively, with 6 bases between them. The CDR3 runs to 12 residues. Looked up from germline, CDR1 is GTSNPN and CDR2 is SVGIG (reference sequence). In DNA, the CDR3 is TGTGCCTGGAGTGGTGGGTCCGGGGAGCTGTTTTTT. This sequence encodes CAWSGGSGELFF.

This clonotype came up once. CDR3 amino acids: CASSKGRHFNQPQHF. CDR3 sequence (DNA): TGTGCCAGCAGCAAAGGCAGGCATTTCAATCAGCCCCAGCATTTT. The chain couples TRBV21-1 to TRBJ1-5. TRBV21-1 is shown as a pseudogene. The CDR3 has 15 amino acids.

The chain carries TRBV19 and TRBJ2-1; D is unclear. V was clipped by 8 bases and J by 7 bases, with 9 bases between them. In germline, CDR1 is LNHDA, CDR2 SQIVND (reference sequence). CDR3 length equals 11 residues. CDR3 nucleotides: TGTGCCAGTCGAACGCGGAATGAGCAGTTCTTC. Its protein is CASRTRNEQFF.

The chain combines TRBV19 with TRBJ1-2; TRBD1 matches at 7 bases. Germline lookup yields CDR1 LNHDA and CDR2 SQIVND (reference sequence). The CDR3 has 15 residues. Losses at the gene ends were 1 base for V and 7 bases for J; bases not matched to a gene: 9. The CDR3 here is CASSIGDRGVVGYTF. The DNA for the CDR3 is TGTGCCAGTAGTATAGGGGACAGAGGCGTCGTTGGCTACACCTTC.

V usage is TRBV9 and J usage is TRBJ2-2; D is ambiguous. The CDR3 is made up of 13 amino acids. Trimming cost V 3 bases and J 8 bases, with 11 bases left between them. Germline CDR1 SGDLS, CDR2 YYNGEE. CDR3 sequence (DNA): TGTGCCAGCAGCGCGCTGAATGGAGGGGAGCTGTTTTTT. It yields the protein CASSALNGGELFF.

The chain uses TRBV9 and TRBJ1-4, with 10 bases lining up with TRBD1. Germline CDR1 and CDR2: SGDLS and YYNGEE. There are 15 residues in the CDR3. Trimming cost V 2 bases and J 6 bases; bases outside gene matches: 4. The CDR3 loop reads CASSVGTGAYEKLFF. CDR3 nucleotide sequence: TGTGCCAGCAGCGTGGGGACAGGGGCTTATGAAAAACTGTTTTTT.

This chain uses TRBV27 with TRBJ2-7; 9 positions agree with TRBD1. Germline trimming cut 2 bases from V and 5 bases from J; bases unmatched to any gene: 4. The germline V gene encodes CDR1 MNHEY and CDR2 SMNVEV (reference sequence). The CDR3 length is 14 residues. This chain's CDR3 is CASSLGGQGHEQYF. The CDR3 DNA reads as TGTGCCAGCAGTTTAGGGGGACAGGGCCACGAGCAGTACTTC.

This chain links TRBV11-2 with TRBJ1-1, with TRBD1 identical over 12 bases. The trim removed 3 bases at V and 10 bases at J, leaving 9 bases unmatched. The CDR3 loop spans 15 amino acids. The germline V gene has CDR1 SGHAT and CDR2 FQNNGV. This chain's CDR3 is CASSLGQGANYVAFF. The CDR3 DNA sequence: TGTGCCAGCAGCTTGGGACAGGGGGCTAATTACGTAGCTTTCTTT.

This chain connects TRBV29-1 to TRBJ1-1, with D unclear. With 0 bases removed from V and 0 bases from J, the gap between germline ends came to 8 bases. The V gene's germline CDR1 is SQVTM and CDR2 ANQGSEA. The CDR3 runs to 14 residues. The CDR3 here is CSVEESFMNTEAFF. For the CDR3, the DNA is TGCAGCGTTGAAGAGAGCTTCATGAACACTGAAGCTTTCTTT.

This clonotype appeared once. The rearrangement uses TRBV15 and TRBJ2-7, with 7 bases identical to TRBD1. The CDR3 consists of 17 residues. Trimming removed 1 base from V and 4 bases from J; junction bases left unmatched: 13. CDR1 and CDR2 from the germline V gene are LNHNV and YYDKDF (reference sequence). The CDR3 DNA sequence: TGTGCCACCAGCAGAGTGGGAGAGACTGACAGGGCTTACGAGCAGTACTTC. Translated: CATSRVGETDRAYEQYF.

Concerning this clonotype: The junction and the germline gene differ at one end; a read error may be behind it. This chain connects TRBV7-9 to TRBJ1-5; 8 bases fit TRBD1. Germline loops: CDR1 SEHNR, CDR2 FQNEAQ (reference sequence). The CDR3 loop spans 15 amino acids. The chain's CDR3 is CVSSFGTGDNQPQHF. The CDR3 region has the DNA TGTGTCAGCAGCTTCGGGACAGGTGACAATCAGCCCCAGCATTTT.

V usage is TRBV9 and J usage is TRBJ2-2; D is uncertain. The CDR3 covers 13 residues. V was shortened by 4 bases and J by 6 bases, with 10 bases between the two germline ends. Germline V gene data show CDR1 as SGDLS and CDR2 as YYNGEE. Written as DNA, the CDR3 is TGTGCCAGCAGCCCCCGGATGGCCGGGGAGCTGTTTTTT. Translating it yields CASSPRMAGELFF.